The 5 T cell receptor beta chains in this list originate from one sample, sequenced in a study of T cell responses to AZD1222 COVID-19 vaccine. TCRdb's table, derived via immunoSEQ multiplex PCR, lists solely in-frame clones and lacks some. This table has about 180,000 clones, just over 85% appearing once. Sequences were derived from peripheral blood, sampled on day 0 of AZD1222 vaccination. The receptors were gathered from an adult in good health.

The CDR3 bases are TGTGCCAGCAGCGTGGGCGACAGGGGTACCGGGGAGCTGTTTTTT. Translated: CASSVGDRGTGELFF. J is TRBJ2-2 and V is TRBV9; 8 bases match TRBD1. The junction had 5 bases not matched to a gene; V was cut back by 2 bases and J by 5 bases. The CDR3 covers 15 residues. Germline values: CDR1 SGDLS, CDR2 YYNGEE.

The chain employs TRBV11-1 and TRBJ2-7, with 9 bases that match TRBD1. The V segment lost 5 bases and the J segment 4 bases; nucleotides outside the gene matches: 9. The germline gives CDR1 SGHAT, CDR2 FQDESV (reference sequence). The CDR3 is 15 amino acids. CDR3 in DNA: TGTGCCAGCAGCGAGCGGGACAGGGCTGTATACGAGCAGTACTTC. Encoded protein: CASSERDRAVYEQYF.

This chain joins TRBV29-1 and TRBJ1-1; 11 nucleotides line up with TRBD1. CDR1 and CDR2 from the germline V gene are SQVTM and ANQGSEA. V shed 0 bases, J shed 7 bases, and the junction held 4 bases outside the gene matches. The CDR3 length is 14 residues. Here the CDR3 DNA reads TGCAGCGTTGAAGACAGGACAGGGGGCCTTGAAGCTTTCTTT. This translates into CSVEDRTGGLEAFF.

The chain recombines TRBV7-8 with TRBJ1-5; D uncertain. Germline assignment: CDR1 SGHVS and CDR2 FQNEAQ. The CDR3 length is 13 residues. The V end lost 1 base, the J end lost 6 bases, and 7 bases lay between the germline ends. The CDR3 loop is CASSLEQSQPQHF. In DNA, the CDR3 is TGTGCCAGCAGCTTAGAGCAGAGTCAGCCCCAGCATTTT.

As to this clone: Other DNA sequences in this sample translate to the same CDR3. The rearrangement uses TRBV7-9 and TRBJ1-6, with unresolved D. There are 14 residues in the CDR3. V was trimmed by 1 base and J by 3 bases, leaving 4 bases between them. The germline CDR1 and CDR2 sequences are SEHNR and FQNEAQ (reference sequence). The CDR3 sequence is CASSLGNYNSPLHF. Here the CDR3 DNA reads TGTGCCAGCAGCTTAGGGAACTATAATTCACCCCTCCACTTT.